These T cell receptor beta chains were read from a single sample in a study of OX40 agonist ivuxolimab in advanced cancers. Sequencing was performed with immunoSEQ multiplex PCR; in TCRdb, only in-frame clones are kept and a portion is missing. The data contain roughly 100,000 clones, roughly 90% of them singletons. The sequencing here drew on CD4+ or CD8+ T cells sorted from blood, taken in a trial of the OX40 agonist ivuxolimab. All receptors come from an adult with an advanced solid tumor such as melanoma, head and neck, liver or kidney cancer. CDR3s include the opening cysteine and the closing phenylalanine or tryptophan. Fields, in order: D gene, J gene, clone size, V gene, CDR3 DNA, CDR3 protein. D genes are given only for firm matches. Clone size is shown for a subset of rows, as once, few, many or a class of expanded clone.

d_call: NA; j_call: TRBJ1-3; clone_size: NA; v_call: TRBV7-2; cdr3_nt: TGTGCCAGCAGCGCACCTGCCACCGTCTCTGGAAACACCATATATTTT; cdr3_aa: CASSAPATVSGNTIYF
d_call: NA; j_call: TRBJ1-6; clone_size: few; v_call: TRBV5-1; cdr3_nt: TGCGCCAGCAGCTCTAACGGCGGGATGGATTCACCCCTCCACTTT; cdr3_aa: CASSSNGGMDSPLHF
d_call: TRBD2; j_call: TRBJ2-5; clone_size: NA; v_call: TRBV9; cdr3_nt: TGTGCCAGCAGCGTCCGGGGGGGCGGAGAGACCCAGTACTTC; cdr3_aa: CASSVRGGGETQYF
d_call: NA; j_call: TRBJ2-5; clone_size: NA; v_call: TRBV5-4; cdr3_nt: TGTGCCAGCGCCTGGGGATCGGCCCAAGAGACCCAGTACTTC; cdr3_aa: CASAWGSAQETQYF
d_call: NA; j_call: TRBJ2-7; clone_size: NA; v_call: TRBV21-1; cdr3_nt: TGTGCCAGCACCCTAAAGGGACGGACGGCGGACTACGAGCAGTACTTC; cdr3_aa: CASTLKGRTADYEQYF
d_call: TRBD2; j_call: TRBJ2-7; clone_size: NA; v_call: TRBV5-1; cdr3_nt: TGCGCCAGCAGCTTGGACAGCGGGGGCACCTACGAGCAGTACTTC; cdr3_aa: CASSLDSGGTYEQYF
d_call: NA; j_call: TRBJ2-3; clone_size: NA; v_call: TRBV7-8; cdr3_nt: TGTGCCAGCAGCTTAGGGACAAGCCTCACAGATACGCAGTATTTT; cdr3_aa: CASSLGTSLTDTQYF
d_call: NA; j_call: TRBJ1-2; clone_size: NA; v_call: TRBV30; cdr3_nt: TGTGCCTGGAGCGTTCTTAACTATGGCTACACCTTC; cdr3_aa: CAWSVLNYGYTF
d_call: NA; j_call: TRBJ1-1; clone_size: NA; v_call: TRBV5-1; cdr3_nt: TGCGCCAGCAGCTCGGGAGACAGGAACACTGAAGCTTTCTTT; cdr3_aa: CASSSGDRNTEAFF
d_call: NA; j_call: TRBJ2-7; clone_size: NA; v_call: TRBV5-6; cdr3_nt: TGTGCCAGCAGCTTGGCCATAGGATTCGCGCAGTACTTC; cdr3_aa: CASSLAIGFAQYF
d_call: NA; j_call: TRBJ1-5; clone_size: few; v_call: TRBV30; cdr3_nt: TGTGCCTGGAGTGGGACACAAACGGGTCAGCCCCAGCATTTT; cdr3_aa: CAWSGTQTGQPQHF
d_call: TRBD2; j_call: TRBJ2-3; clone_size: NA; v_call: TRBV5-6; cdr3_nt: TGTGCCAGCAGCTATAGCGGGGGGCGGAGCACAGATACGCAGTATTTT; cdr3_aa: CASSYSGGRSTDTQYF
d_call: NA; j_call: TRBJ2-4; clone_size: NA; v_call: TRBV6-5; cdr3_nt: TGTGCCAGCAGTTCCCCGGGACCTAACATTCAGTACTTC; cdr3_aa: CASSSPGPNIQYF
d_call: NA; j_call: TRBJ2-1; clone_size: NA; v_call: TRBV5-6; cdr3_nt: TGTGCCAGCAGCTTGGAGAATGAGCAGTTCTTC; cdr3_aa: CASSLENEQFF
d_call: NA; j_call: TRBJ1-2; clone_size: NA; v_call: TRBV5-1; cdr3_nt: TGCGCCAGCAGGTCCGGACAGTCTCTGATCTATGGCTACACCTTC; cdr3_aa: CASRSGQSLIYGYTF
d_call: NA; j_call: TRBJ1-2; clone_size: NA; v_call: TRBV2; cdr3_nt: TGTGCCAGCAGTGAACGGGCCCTAGCGAACTATGGCTACACCTTC; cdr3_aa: CASSERALANYGYTF
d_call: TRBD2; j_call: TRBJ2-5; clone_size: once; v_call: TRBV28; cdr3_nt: TGTGCCAGCAGTGGCGGGGGTCCACAAGAGACCCAGTACTTC; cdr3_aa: CASSGGGPQETQYF
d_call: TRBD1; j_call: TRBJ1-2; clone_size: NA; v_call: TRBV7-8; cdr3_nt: TGTGCCAGCAGCTCGCCCCGGACAGGGATCTATGGCTACACCTTC; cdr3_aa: CASSSPRTGIYGYTF
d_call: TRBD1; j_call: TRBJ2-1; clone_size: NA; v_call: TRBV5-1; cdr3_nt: TGCGCCAGCCAACCGGGACAGGGTTCCCACAATGAGCAGTTCTTC; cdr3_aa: CASQPGQGSHNEQFF
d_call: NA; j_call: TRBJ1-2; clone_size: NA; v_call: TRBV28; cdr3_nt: TGTGCCAGCAGTTTTCCGTGGGGAGGCGGCTATGGCTACACCTTC; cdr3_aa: CASSFPWGGGYGYTF
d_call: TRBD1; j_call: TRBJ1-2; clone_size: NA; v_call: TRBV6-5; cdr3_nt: TGTGCCAGCAGGAAGACAGGGGCTAACTATGGCTACACCTTC; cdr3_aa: CASRKTGANYGYTF
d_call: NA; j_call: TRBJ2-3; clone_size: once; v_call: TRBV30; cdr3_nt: TGTGCCTGGGGAATCGCAGATACGCAGTATTTT; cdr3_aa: CAWGIADTQYF
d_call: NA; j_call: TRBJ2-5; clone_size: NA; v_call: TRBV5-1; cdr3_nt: TGCGCCAGCAGCGAAACAGGGAACCTCCAAGAGACCCAGTACTTC; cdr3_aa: CASSETGNLQETQYF
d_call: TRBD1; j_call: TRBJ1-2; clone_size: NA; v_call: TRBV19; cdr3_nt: TGTGCCAGTAGTGGACGCGGACAGGGGAGGGACTATGGCTACACCTTC; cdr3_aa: CASSGRGQGRDYGYTF
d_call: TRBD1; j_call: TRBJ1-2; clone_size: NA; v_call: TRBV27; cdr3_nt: TGTGCCAGCAGTTTGATAAACCGGGACAGGGCTTTAAATGGCTACACCTTC; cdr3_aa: CASSLINRDRALNGYTF
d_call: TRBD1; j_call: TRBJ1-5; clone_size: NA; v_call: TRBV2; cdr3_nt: TGTGCCAGCAGGAGGACAGGGGATCAGCCCCAGCATTTT; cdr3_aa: CASRRTGDQPQHF
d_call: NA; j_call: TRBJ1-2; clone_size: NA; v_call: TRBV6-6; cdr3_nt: TGTGCCAGCAGCCCACAGCGACCTAACTATGGCTACACCTTC; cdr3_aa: CASSPQRPNYGYTF
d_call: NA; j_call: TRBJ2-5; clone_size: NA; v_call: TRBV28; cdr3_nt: TGTGCCAGCAGCCTCGGGAGCCGGGAGACCCAGTACTTC; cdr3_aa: CASSLGSRETQYF
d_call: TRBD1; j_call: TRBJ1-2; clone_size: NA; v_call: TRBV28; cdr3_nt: TGTGCCAGCAGTGGGGGTGGGACAGACCTTTATGGCTACACCTTC; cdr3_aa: CASSGGGTDLYGYTF
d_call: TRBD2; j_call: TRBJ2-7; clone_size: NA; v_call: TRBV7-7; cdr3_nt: TGTGCTAGCAGCGAAGCCGGGACCCCGGGAGGGGAGCAGTACTTC; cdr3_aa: CASSEAGTPGGEQYF
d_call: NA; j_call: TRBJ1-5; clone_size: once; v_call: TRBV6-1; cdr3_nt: TGTGCCAGCAGTGAAAATCTGGGGCAGGGGAGCAATCAGCCCCAGCATTTT; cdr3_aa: CASSENLGQGSNQPQHF
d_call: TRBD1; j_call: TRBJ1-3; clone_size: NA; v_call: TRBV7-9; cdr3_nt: TGTGCCAGCAGCTCACTGGGACAGGCGGGTCGCGGAAACACCATATATTTT; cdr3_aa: CASSSLGQAGRGNTIYF
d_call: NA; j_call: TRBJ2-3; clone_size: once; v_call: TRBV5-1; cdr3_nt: TGCGCCAGCAGAGGGGGGATAAGCACAGATACGCAGTATTTT; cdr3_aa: CASRGGISTDTQYF
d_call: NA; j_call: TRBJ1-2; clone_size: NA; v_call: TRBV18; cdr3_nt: TGTGCCAGCTCACCCTTACAGGATGGCTATGGCTACACCTTC; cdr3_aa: CASSPLQDGYGYTF
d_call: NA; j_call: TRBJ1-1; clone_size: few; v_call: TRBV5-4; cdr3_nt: TGTGCCAGCAGCTTAGACAGCCAGCTGAACACTGAAGCTTTCTTT; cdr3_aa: CASSLDSQLNTEAFF
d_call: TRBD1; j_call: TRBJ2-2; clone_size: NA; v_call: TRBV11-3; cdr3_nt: TGTGCCAGCAGCCCCACAGGGGCCGGGGAGCTGTTTTTT; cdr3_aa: CASSPTGAGELFF
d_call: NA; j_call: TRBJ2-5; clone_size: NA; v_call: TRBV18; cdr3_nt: TGTGCCACCACCACCGCGGGGCAAGAGACCCAGTACTTC; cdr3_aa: CATTTAGQETQYF
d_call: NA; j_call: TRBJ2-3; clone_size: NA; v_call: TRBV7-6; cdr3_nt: TGTGCCAGCAGCCTACAGGGAGATACGCAGTATTTT; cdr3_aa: CASSLQGDTQYF
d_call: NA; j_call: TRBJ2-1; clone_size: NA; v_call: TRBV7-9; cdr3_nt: TGTGCCAGCAGCTTAGAGCCAGGTTCGATCAATGAGCAGTTCTTC; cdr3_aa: CASSLEPGSINEQFF
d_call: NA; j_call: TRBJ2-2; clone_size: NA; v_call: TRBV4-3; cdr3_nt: TGCGCCAGCAGCCAACCGACCCCGGGTGGGATAACCGGGGAGCTGTTTTTT; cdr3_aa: CASSQPTPGGITGELFF
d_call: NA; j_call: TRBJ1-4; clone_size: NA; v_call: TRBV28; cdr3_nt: TGTGCCAGCAGTTTCATCCCACAGGGTGAAAAACTGTTTTTT; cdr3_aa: CASSFIPQGEKLFF
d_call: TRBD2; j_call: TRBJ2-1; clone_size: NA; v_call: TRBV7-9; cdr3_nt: TGTGCCAGCAGCCTACTAGCGGGGGGTATAAATGAGCAGTTCTTC; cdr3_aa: CASSLLAGGINEQFF
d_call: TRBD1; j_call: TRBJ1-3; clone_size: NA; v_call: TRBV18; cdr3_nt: TGTGCCAGCTCCGAGGGGGCAGACACCATATATTTT; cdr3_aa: CASSEGADTIYF